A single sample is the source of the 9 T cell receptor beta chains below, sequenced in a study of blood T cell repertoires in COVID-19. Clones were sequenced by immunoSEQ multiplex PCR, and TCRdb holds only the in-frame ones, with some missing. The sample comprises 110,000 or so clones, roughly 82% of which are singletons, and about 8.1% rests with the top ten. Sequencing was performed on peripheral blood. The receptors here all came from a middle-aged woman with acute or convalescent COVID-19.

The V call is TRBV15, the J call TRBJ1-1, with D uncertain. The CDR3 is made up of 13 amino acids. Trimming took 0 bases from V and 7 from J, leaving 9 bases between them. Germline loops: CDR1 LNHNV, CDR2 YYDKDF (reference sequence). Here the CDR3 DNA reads TGTGCCACCAGCAGAGATAGCCACGGTGAAGCTTTCTTT. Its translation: CATSRDSHGEAFF.

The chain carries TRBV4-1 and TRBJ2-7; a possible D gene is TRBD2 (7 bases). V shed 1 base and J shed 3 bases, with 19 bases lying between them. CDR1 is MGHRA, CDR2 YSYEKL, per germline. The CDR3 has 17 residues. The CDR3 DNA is TGCGCCAGCAGCCAAGTCAGAGGGGGGGCTTCTGACTACGAGCAGTACTTC. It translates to CASSQVRGGASDYEQYF.

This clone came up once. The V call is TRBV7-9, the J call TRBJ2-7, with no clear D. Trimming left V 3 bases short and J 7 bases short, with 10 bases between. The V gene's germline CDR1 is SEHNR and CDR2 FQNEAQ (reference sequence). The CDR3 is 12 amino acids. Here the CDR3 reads CASSLINGEQYF. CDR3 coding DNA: TGTGCCAGCAGCTTGATTAACGGTGAGCAGTACTTC.

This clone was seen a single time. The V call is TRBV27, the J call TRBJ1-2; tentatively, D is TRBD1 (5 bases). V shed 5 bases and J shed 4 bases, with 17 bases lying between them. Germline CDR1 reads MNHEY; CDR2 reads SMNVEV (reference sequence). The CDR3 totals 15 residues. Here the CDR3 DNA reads TGTGCCAGCAGTCTTGCCGGGACTGAGAGCTATGGCTACACCTTC. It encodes CASSLAGTESYGYTF.

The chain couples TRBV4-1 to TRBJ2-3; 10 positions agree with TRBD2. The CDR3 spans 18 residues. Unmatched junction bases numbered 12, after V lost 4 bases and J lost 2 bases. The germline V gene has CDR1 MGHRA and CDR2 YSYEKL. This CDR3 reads CASSLSKVAGGPTDTQYF. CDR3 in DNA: TGCGCCAGCAGCCTTTCTAAGGTAGCGGGGGGACCCACAGATACGCAGTATTTT.

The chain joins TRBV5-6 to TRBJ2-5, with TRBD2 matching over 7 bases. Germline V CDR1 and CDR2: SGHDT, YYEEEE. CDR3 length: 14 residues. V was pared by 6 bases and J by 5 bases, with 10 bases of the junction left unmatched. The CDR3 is CASTFGGNQETQYF. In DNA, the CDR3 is TGTGCCAGCACCTTCGGGGGGAATCAGGAGACCCAGTACTTC.

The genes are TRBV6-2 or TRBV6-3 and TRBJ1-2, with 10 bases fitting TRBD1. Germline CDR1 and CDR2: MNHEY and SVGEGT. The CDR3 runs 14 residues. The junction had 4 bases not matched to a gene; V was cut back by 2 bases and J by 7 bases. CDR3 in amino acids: CASSYGDRGRGYTF. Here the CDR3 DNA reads TGTGCCAGCAGTTACGGGGACAGGGGTCGTGGCTACACCTTC.

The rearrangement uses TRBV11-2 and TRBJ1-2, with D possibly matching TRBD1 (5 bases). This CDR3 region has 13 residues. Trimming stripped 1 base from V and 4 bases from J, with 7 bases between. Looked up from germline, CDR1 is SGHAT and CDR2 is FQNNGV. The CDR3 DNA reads TGTGCCAGCAGCTTAGGACAGCCCTATGGCTACACCTTC. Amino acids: CASSLGQPYGYTF. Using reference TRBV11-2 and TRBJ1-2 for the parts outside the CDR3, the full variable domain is EAGVAQSPRYKIIEKRQSVAFWCNPISGHATLYWYQQILGQGPKLLIQFQNNGVVDDSQLPKDRFSAERLKGVDSTLKIQPAKLEDSAVYLCASSLGQPYGYTFGSGTRLTVV.

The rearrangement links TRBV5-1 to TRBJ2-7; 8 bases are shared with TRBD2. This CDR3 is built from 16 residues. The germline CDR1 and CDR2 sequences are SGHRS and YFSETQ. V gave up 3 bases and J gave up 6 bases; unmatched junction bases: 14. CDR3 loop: CASSSMPRSGGGEQYF. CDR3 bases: TGCGCCAGCAGCTCCATGCCTCGAAGCGGGGGTGGCGAGCAGTACTTC.